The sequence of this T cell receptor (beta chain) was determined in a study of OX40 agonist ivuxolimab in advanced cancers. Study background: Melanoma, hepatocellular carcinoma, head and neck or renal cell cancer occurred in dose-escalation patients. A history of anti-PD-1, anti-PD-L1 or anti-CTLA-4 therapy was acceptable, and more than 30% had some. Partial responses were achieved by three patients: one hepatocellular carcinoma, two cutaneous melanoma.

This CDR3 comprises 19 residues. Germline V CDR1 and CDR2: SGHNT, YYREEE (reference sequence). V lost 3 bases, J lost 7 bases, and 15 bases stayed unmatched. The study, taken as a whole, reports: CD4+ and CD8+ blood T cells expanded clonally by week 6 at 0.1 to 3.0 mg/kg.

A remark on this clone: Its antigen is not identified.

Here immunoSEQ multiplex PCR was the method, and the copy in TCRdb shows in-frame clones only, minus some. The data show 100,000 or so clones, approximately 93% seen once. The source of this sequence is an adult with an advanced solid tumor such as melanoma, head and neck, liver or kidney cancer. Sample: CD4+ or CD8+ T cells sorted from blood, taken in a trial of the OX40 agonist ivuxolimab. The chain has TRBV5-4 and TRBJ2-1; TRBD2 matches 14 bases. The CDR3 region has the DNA TGTGCCAGCAGCTCCAAACGGACCGGGACTAGCGGGAGTAGGAATGAGCAGTTCTTC. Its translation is CASSSKRTGTSGSRNEQFF.